This T cell receptor beta chain was sequenced during a study of cytomegalovirus exposure and HLA in healthy donors. Across the study: An earlier analysis found under 130 million unique TCR beta sequences from 150 million to 200 million T cells.

The CDR3 is 15 residues long. From germline, CDR1 is WNHNN and CDR2 SYGVQD (reference sequence). Trimming shortened V by 3 bases and J by 0 bases, and 9 bases separated the two germline ends. The primer mix had 60 Vbeta and 13 Jbeta primers. The data were produced by immunoSEQ multiplex PCR, yet TCRdb's version contains in-frame clones alone and is incomplete. The sample contains 150,000 to 200,000 clones, approximately 75% of which appear only once. The receptor comes from a woman aged 18 to 35 in good health and CMV-seronegative. The genes are TRBV10-1 and TRBJ1-3; no firm D call. The sequencing sample was made of PBMCs. The CDR3 DNA reads as TGCGCCAGCAGTGATTTTTTCTGCTCTGGAAACACCATATATTTT. Protein product: CASSDFFCSGNTIYF.